Below are 13 T cell receptor beta chains sequenced from a single sample in a study of T-cell reconstitution after alpha-beta-depleted transplantation in children. Preparation of the TCRbeta library was carried out with unique molecular identifiers. TCRdb redid the calling of the PCR reads with MiXCR, one entry per CDR3 protein. This sample has roughly 250,000 distinct CDR3 sequences, with just under 8.5% found just once. The starting material was PBMCs, mostly from graft donor cells, obtained 180 days after TCRalphabeta/CD19-depleted stem cell transplant. The receptors derive from a male patient aged 10 to 17 who had a stem cell transplant for acute lymphoblastic leukemia, so the T cells may come from the graft donor.

This clonotype has ten or more counts. V and J are TRBV7-2 and TRBJ2-7; 10 positions match TRBD2. This CDR3 has 14 amino acids. The germline gives CDR1 SGHTA, CDR2 FQGNSA. J was trimmed by 7 bases and V by 2 bases; bases with no gene match: 5. CDR3 sequence (DNA): TGTGCCAGCAGCTTAAGAGCGGGGGGGAATGAGCAGTACTTC. Translated: CASSLRAGGNEQYF.

CDR3 amino acids: CASSFSPGRKGDTQYF. The CDR3 DNA follows: TGTGCCAGCAGTTTTAGCCCGGGTCGGAAGGGAGATACGCAGTATTTT. The rearrangement uses TRBV11-2 and TRBJ2-3; the D is unclear. Germline V gene lookup returns CDR1 SGHAT and CDR2 FQNNGV. The V end lost 6 bases, the J end lost 5 bases, and 21 bases lay between the germline ends. There are 16 residues in the CDR3.

This clonotype has only a few counts. CDR3: CASSLYPLGGATNEKLFF. For the CDR3, the DNA is TGTGCCAGCAGCCTATATCCCCTAGGAGGGGCAACTAATGAAAAACTGTTTTTT. V usage is TRBV14 and J usage is TRBJ1-4; perhaps TRBD1 as D (5 bases). This CDR3 spans 18 amino acids. CDR1 and CDR2 (germline): SGHDN, FVKESK. The ends were cut back, 4 bases at V and 0 bases at J, with 18 bases in the middle.

This clonotype occurred many times. V and J are TRBV15 and TRBJ1-2; 9 bases align to TRBD1. The CDR3 is 14 amino acids. Trimming cost V 1 base and J 7 bases; bases outside gene matches: 4. The germline CDR1 and CDR2 sequences are LNHNV and YYDKDF (reference sequence). CDR3 loop: CATSRVTGGGGYTF. CDR3 DNA sequence: TGTGCCACCAGCAGAGTAACAGGGGGCGGTGGCTACACCTTC. Variable domain in full (rest from reference TRBV15 and TRBJ1-2): DAMVIQNPRYQVTQFGKPVTLSCSQTLNHNVMYWYQQKSSQAPKLLFHYYDKDFNNEADTPDNFQSRRPNTSFCFLDIRSPGLGDTAMYLCATSRVTGGGGYTFGSGTRLTVV.

This clonotype was counted ten times or more. Compared with germline, one end of the junction differs, possibly owing to a read error. This rearrangement joins TRBV5-1 to TRBJ2-2; D may be TRBD1 (6 bases). The CDR3 consists of 18 residues. Looked up from germline, CDR1 is SGHRS and CDR2 is YFSETQ. The chain's CDR3 is CASSLEGVARKDTVELFF. The CDR3, as DNA: TGCGCCAGCAGCTTGGAGGGGGTCGCCAGGAAGGACACCGTGGAGCTGTTTTTT.

This clonotype was detected many times. J is TRBJ1-2 and V is TRBV29-1, with 7 nucleotides matching TRBD1. Germline V lookup: CDR1 SQVTM, CDR2 ANQGSEA. This CDR3 is 13 amino acids long. Trimming took 4 bases from V and 0 from J; bases not matched to a gene: 2. CDR3 in amino acids: CSVGGQANYGYTF. The CDR3 DNA follows: TGCAGCGTTGGCGGACAGGCTAACTATGGCTACACCTTC.

The rearrangement uses TRBV28 and TRBJ2-1; D is perhaps TRBD1 (5 bases). Germline-derived CDR1 and CDR2 are MDHEN and SYDVKM. This CDR3 comprises 15 residues. V was clipped by 3 bases and J by 7 bases, with 16 bases between them. The CDR3 here is CASSFMGRGGNEQFF. CDR3 DNA sequence: TGTGCCAGCAGTTTCATGGGAAGGGGTGGGAATGAGCAGTTCTTC.

This clonotype was seen many times. The chain combines TRBV11-2 with TRBJ2-5; possibly TRBD1 for D (5 bases). From germline, CDR1 is SGHAT and CDR2 FQNNGV. Trimming took 5 bases from V and 2 from J, leaving 9 bases between them. CDR3 length: 13 amino acids. The CDR3 DNA sequence: TGTGCCAGCAGCAGGGGCTTTCAAGAGACCCAGTACTTC. Amino acid sequence: CASSRGFQETQYF.

This clonotype was picked up many times. The chain recombines TRBV28 with TRBJ1-5; perhaps TRBD1 as D (6 bases). The ends were cut back, 7 bases at V and 7 bases at J, with 17 bases in the middle. The CDR3 runs to 14 residues. Germline values: CDR1 MDHEN, CDR2 SYDVKM. The CDR3 nucleotides read TGTGCCAGCAACTACCGGTCGGGGGCACAGCCCCAGCATTTT. This codes for CASNYRSGAQPQHF.

This clonotype was counted at least ten times. The V call is TRBV5-1, the J call TRBJ2-5; weak D call: TRBD2 (6 bases). The V end was cut by 0 bases, the J end by 3 bases, with 21 bases between. This CDR3 is 18 amino acids long. Germline CDR1 and CDR2: SGHRS and YFSETQ. The CDR3 here is CASSLADTLPGLKETQYF. CDR3 DNA: TGCGCCAGCAGCTTGGCCGACACCCTCCCGGGACTTAAAGAGACCCAGTACTTC.

This clonotype was detected ten times or more. V is TRBV27 and J is TRBJ1-3; 9 bases agree with TRBD1. Germline CDR1 and CDR2: MNHEY and SMNVEV (reference sequence). The CDR3 runs to 15 residues. Germline trimming cut 5 bases from V and 4 bases from J; bases unmatched to any gene: 6. CDR3 bases: TGTGCCAGCAGTCCGACAGGGGGAAGAGGAAACACCATATATTTT. Protein product: CASSPTGGRGNTIYF.

This clonotype has a count of ten or more. This chain connects TRBV12-3 or TRBV12-4 to TRBJ1-1; unclear D gene. V lost 4 bases and J 7 bases, leaving 19 bases between the germline ends. CDR3 length equals 15 residues. CDR3 residues: CASSSSLTGSFEAFF. Written as DNA, the CDR3 is TGTGCCAGCAGTTCCTCCCTGACGGGATCTTTTGAAGCTTTCTTT.

The table lists this clonotype with many counts. The gene calls are TRBV7-8 and TRBJ2-7; weak D call: TRBD1 (6 bases). With 3 bases removed from V and 6 bases from J, the gap between germline ends came to 15 bases. Germline V gene lookup returns CDR1 SGHVS and CDR2 FQNEAQ. The CDR3 extends over 14 amino acids. CDR3 nucleotides: TGTGCCAGCAGCTTTAGGGCAGGGGTTCCCGAGCAGTACTTC. It is translated as CASSFRAGVPEQYF.